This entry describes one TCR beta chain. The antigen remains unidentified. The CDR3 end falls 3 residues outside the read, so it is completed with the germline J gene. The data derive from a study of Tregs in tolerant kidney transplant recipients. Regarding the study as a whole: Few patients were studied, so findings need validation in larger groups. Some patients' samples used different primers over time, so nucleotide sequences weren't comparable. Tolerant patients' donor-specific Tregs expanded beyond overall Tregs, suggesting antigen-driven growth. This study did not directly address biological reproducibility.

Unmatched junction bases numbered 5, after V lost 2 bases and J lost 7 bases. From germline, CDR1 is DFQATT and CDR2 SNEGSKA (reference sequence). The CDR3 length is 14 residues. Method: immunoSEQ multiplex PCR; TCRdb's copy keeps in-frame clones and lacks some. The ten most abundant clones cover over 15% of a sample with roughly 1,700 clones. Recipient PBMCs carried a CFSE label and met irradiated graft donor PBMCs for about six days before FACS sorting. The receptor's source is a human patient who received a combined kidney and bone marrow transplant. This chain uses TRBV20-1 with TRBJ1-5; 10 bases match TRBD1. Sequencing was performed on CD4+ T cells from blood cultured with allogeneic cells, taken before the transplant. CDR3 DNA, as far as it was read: TGCAGTGCTAGACCAGGACAGGGGGGACAGCCC. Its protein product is CSARPGQGGQP. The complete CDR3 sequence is CSARPGQGGQPQHF.